The 4 T cell receptor beta chains below all came from one sample that was sequenced in a study of OX40 agonist ivuxolimab in advanced cancers. Sequenced by immunoSEQ multiplex PCR; TCRdb stores in-frame clones only, minus some. Of about 79,000 clones in the sample, 92% were seen once. The sample consisted of CD4+ or CD8+ T cells sorted from blood, taken in a trial of the OX40 agonist ivuxolimab. The origin of the receptors is an adult with an advanced solid tumor such as melanoma, head and neck, liver or kidney cancer.

This rearrangement joins TRBV7-9 to TRBJ2-5; D not certain. V lost 4 bases and J 4 bases, leaving 7 bases between the germline ends. Germline assignment: CDR1 SEHNR and CDR2 FQNEAQ (reference sequence). The length of the CDR3 is 12 residues. The CDR3 DNA is TGTGCCAGCAGCTCTCTTGCAGAGACCCAGTACTTC. Protein sequence: CASSSLAETQYF. Full variable domain (remainder filled in from reference TRBV7-9 and TRBJ2-5): DTGVSQNPRHKITKRGQNVTFRCDPISEHNRLYWYRQTLGQGPEFLTYFQNEAQLEKSRLLSDRFSAERPKGSFSTLEIQRTEQGDSAMYLCASSSLAETQYFGPGTRLLVL.

The chain couples TRBV4-1 to TRBJ1-4, with a possible D match to TRBD1 (5 bases). The CDR3 runs to 15 residues. CDR1 is MGHRA, CDR2 YSYEKL, per germline. The V gene lost 4 bases and the J gene lost 5 bases, with 14 bases spanning the gap. For the CDR3, the DNA is TGCGCCAGCAGCCGCCCTGGGGGTGCCAATGAAAAACTGTTTTTT. This encodes CASSRPGGANEKLFF.

This chain uses TRBV7-6 with TRBJ2-2; D gene unclear. The CDR3 is made up of 14 amino acids. CDR1 is SGHVS and CDR2 is FNYEAQ in the germline V gene. Deletions cut 4 bases from V and 4 bases from J, with 10 bases between. The CDR3 region is CASSSDTFTGELFF. In nucleotides, the CDR3 is TGTGCCAGCAGCTCTGACACATTCACCGGGGAGCTGTTTTTT.

V usage is TRBV6-6 and J usage is TRBJ2-7, with TRBD1 matching over 7 bases. Losses at the gene ends were 2 bases for V and 8 bases for J; bases not matched to a gene: 12. Germline V CDR1 and CDR2: MNHNY, SVGAGI (reference sequence). The CDR3 totals 15 residues. The CDR3 sequence: CASSYPGTDTQQQYF. The CDR3 nucleotides read TGTGCCAGCAGTTACCCCGGGACAGATACTCAGCAGCAGTACTTC.